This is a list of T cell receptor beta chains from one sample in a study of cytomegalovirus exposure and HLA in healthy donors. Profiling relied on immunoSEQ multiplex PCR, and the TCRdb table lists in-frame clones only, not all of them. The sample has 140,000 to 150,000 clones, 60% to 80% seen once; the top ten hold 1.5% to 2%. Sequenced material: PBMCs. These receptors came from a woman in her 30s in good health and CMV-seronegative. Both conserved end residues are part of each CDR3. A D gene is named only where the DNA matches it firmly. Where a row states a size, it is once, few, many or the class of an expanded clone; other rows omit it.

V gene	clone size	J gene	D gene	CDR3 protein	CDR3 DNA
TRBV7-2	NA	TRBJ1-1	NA	CASSSPGMDTEAFF	TGTGCCAGCAGTTCCCCCGGTATGGACACTGAAGCTTTCTTT
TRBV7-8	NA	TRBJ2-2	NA	CASTFRANTGELFF	TGTGCCAGCACCTTCCGGGCGAACACCGGGGAGCTGTTTTTT
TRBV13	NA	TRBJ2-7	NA	CASSLMIGQSYEQYF	TGTGCCAGCAGCTTAATGATCGGACAGTCCTACGAGCAGTACTTC
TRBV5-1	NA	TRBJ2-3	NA	CASSLGGGFQDTQYF	TGCGCCAGCAGCCTAGGGGGGGGCTTTCAAGATACGCAGTATTTT
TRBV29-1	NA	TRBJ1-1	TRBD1	CSSDRLNTEAFF	TGCAGCTCGGACAGGCTGAACACTGAAGCTTTCTTT
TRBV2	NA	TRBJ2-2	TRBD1	CASRADRGLTGELFF	TGTGCCAGCAGAGCCGACAGGGGCCTCACCGGGGAGCTGTTTTTT
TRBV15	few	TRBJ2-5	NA	CATSRTPGFPQETQYF	TGTGCCACCAGCAGAACCCCAGGCTTTCCCCAAGAGACCCAGTACTTC
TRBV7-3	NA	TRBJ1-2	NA	CASSLSPVLEGYTF	TGTGCCAGCAGCTTAAGCCCCGTCCTGGAGGGCTACACCTTC
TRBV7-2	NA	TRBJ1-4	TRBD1	CASSRDSGGEKLFF	TGTGCCAGCAGCCGGGACAGTGGTGGTGAAAAACTGTTTTTT
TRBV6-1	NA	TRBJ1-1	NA	CASISMRNTEAFF	TGTGCCAGCATAAGTATGAGAAACACTGAAGCTTTCTTT
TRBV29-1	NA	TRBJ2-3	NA	CSVEGRTSTDTQYF	TGCAGCGTTGAGGGCAGAACTAGCACAGATACGCAGTATTTT
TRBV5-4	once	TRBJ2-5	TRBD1	CASSLQGQETQYF	TGTGCCAGCAGCTTACAGGGGCAAGAGACCCAGTACTTC
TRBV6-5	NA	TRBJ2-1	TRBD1	CASSFDRVGGQFF	TGTGCCAGCAGTTTCGACAGGGTAGGTGGGCAGTTCTTC
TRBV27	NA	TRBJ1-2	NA	CASSSAGLFGYTF	TGTGCCAGCAGTTCGGCAGGTCTCTTCGGCTACACCTTC
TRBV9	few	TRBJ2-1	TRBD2	CASSTTSGEYNEQFF	TGTGCCAGCAGCACAACTAGCGGGGAATACAATGAGCAGTTCTTC
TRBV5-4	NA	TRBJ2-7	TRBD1	CASSWDREREQYF	TGTGCCAGCAGCTGGGACAGGGAACGAGAGCAGTACTTC
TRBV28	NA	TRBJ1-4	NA	CASSLPPGGTNEKLFF	TGTGCCAGCAGTTTACCTCCTGGGGGCACTAATGAAAAACTGTTTTTT
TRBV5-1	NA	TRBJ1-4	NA	CASSLVQGSNEKLFF	TGCGCCAGCAGCTTGGTGCAGGGGAGTAATGAAAAACTGTTTTTT
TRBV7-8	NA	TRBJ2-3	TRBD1	CASSLRTGGNTDTQYF	TGTGCCAGCAGCTTGAGGACAGGGGGCAACACAGATACGCAGTATTTT
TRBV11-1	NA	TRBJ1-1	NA	CASSFKGTRNTEAFF	TGTGCCAGCTCCTTTAAAGGGACACGGAACACTGAAGCTTTCTTT